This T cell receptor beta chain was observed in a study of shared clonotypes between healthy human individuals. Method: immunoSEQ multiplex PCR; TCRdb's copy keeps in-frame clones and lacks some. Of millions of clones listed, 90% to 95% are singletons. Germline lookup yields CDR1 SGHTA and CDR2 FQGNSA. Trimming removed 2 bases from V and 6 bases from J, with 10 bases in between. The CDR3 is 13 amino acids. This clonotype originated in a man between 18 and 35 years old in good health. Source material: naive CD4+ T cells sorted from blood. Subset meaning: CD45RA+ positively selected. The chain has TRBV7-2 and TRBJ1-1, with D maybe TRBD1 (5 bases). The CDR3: CASSLIGVPEAFF. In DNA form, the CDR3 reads TGTGCCAGCAGCTTAATAGGGGTCCCTGAAGCTTTCTTT.